Following are 20 T cell receptor beta chains from one sample sequenced in a study of control samples from healthy donors and cancer patients. This table comes from immunoSEQ multiplex PCR, and its TCRdb copy is limited to in-frame clones, with some not included. Of 130,000 or so clones listed, over 75% are singletons. The specimen was blood. The receptors come from a man aged 45-60 years in good health.

Only a few counts were recorded for this clone. The chain has TRBV2 and TRBJ2-3; 9 bases line up with TRBD2. This CDR3 is 14 amino acids long. The J segment lost 0 bases and the V segment lost 8 bases, leaving 3 bases of the junction unmatched. Per germline, CDR1 SNHLY and CDR2 FYNNEI. DNA of the CDR3: TGTGCCAGCTCGCGGGGGGGGAGCACAGATACGCAGTATTTT. As protein: CASSRGGSTDTQYF.

A remark on this clone: The identical CDR3 is also encoded by other nucleotide sequences in the sample. This chain uses TRBV15 with TRBJ2-7; D not certain. In germline, CDR1 is LNHNV, CDR2 YYDKDF (reference sequence). This CDR3 spans 13 amino acids. Trimming shortened V by 0 bases and J by 4 bases, and 7 bases separated the two germline ends. DNA of the CDR3: TGTGCCACCAGCAGAGATCTGGGGTACGAGCAGTACTTC. Encoded protein: CATSRDLGYEQYF.

This chain uses TRBV28 with TRBJ2-7; D might be TRBD1 (6 bases). Germline loops: CDR1 MDHEN, CDR2 SYDVKM. The CDR3 totals 13 residues. V was clipped by 10 bases and J by 2 bases, with 15 bases between them. For the CDR3, the DNA is TGTGCCACCTTCAGGGACACCACCTACGAGCAGTACTTC. Translated: CATFRDTTYEQYF.

The chain has TRBV6-5 and TRBJ1-4, with 10 bases lining up with TRBD1. The CDR3 is 15 amino acids. CDR1 and CDR2 from the germline V gene are MNHEY and SVGAGI. Trimming cost V 8 bases and J 8 bases; bases outside gene matches: 11. The CDR3 DNA reads as TGTGCCAGCCGCGGGACAGGGGTGTTAGGGGAAAAACTGTTTTTT. It specifies CASRGTGVLGEKLFF.

V and J are TRBV11-2 and TRBJ2-1; no reliable D call. The germline V gene has CDR1 SGHAT and CDR2 FQNNGV. The CDR3 is made up of 15 amino acids. V dropped 2 bases and J dropped 4 bases, with 12 bases sitting between them. In DNA form, the CDR3 reads TGTGCCAGCAGCTTATCCGGTCCCCCATACAATGAGCAGTTCTTC. Translation gives CASSLSGPPYNEQFF.

The chain is built from TRBV6-5 and TRBJ2-1; TRBD2 matches 8 bases. V lost 6 bases and J lost 6; bases outside the gene matches: 7. CDR3 length equals 14 residues. Germline CDR1 MNHEY, CDR2 SVGAGI. The CDR3 bases are TGTGCCAGCAGATTAGCGGGGAACATCAATGAGCAGTTCTTC. Protein product: CASRLAGNINEQFF.

The chain's CDR3 is CASSRGGDRSNQPQHF. In nucleotides, the CDR3 is TGTGCCAGCAGCCGAGGGGGAGATCGGAGCAATCAGCCCCAGCATTTT. This sequence joins TRBV5-4 and TRBJ1-5; weak D call: TRBD1 (6 bases). The V gene's germline CDR1 is SGHNT and CDR2 YYREEE (reference sequence). Trimming stripped 4 bases from V and 1 base from J, with 15 bases between. The CDR3 loop spans 16 amino acids. Full variable domain (remainder filled in from reference TRBV5-4 and TRBJ1-5): ETGVTQSPTHLIKTRGQQVTLRCSSQSGHNTVSWYQQALGQGPQFIFQYYREEENGRGNFPPRFSGLQFPNYSSELNVNALELDDSALYLCASSRGGDRSNQPQHFGDGTRLSIL.

This CDR3 is CATASGGVSQVYGYTF. Here the CDR3 DNA reads TGCGCCACCGCGTCAGGGGGGGTCTCCCAGGTCTATGGCTACACCTTC. The V and J genes are TRBV10-2 and TRBJ1-2, with 7 bases aligning to TRBD1. The CDR3 spans 16 residues. V shed 10 bases and J 4 bases; nucleotides not matched to a gene: 18. Germline CDR1 WSHSY, CDR2 SAAADI.

The chain uses TRBV24-1 and TRBJ2-3; TRBD1 agrees at 10 bases. Germline lookup yields CDR1 KGHDR and CDR2 SFDVKD. The V and J ends lost 6 bases and 1 base, in that order; junction bases with no gene match: 3. The CDR3 contains 15 residues. The CDR3 nucleotides are TGTGCCACCAGTCCCGGGACAGGGGGCACAGATACGCAGTATTTT. Translating it yields CATSPGTGGTDTQYF.

The rearrangement uses TRBV11-1 and TRBJ2-3; TRBD2 is a possible D gene (6 bases). This CDR3 is built from 14 residues. Germline V gene lookup returns CDR1 SGHAT and CDR2 FQDESV (reference sequence). Trimming cost V 7 bases and J 3 bases, with 14 bases left between them. CDR3 region: CASTPGGWTDTQYF. The CDR3 region has the DNA TGTGCCAGCACCCCCGGGGGTTGGACAGATACGCAGTATTTT. The full variable domain, completed using reference TRBV11-1 and TRBJ2-3, is EAEVAQSPRYKITEKSQAVAFWCDPISGHATLYWYRQILGQGPELLVQFQDESVVDDSQLPKDRFSAERLKGVDSTLKIQPAELGDSAMYLCASTPGGWTDTQYFGPGTRLTVL.

The CDR3 DNA follows: TGTGCCAGCAGCCCGGGGACAGTGGCTAATGAAAAACTGTTTTTT. Protein: CASSPGTVANEKLFF. The J gene is TRBJ1-4, the V gene TRBV7-9, with TRBD1 matching over 7 bases. The CDR3 length is 15 residues. V was clipped by 5 bases and J by 3 bases; unmatched bases: 6. Germline V CDR1 and CDR2: SEHNR, FQNEAQ (reference sequence).

The J gene is TRBJ1-1, the V gene TRBV7-6; D gene unclear. The V end lost 4 bases, the J end lost 5 bases, and 17 bases lay between the germline ends. CDR3 length equals 15 residues. Germline loops: CDR1 SGHVS, CDR2 FNYEAQ. The CDR3 here is CASSSQPGRETEAFF. The CDR3 DNA reads TGTGCCAGCAGCTCTCAACCGGGTCGCGAGACTGAAGCTTTCTTT.

The rearrangement uses TRBV30 and TRBJ2-7; maybe TRBD2 (6 bases). Germline V gene lookup returns CDR1 GTSNPN and CDR2 SVGIG (reference sequence). Trimming shortened V by 6 bases and J by 4 bases, and 16 bases separated the two germline ends. The CDR3 is 13 residues long. The DNA for the CDR3 is TGTGCCTGCGAGGCGGGGTTGACTTACGAGCAGTACTTC. Translated, it gives CACEAGLTYEQYF.

This rearrangement joins TRBV10-1 to TRBJ2-7; D might be TRBD1 or TRBD2, each matching 6 bases. The CDR3 loop spans 12 amino acids. V was clipped by 6 bases and J by 8 bases, with 14 bases between them. The germline CDR1 and CDR2 sequences are WNHNN and SYGVQD (reference sequence). CDR3 sequence: CASSDSGGQQYF. DNA of the CDR3: TGCGCCAGCAGCGACAGTGGGGGGCAGCAGTACTTC.

V gene TRBV2 combines with J gene TRBJ1-5; 7 positions agree with TRBD1. This CDR3 has 14 amino acids. From germline, CDR1 is SNHLY and CDR2 FYNNEI. V was clipped by 5 bases and J by 4 bases; unmatched bases: 5. CDR3 sequence (DNA): TGTGCCAGCAGTTACCAGGGGGGGAATCAGCCCCAGCATTTT. Its protein product is CASSYQGGNQPQHF.

The chain combines TRBV24-1 with TRBJ2-5, with no clear D. The CDR3 extends over 15 amino acids. CDR1 is KGHDR, CDR2 SFDVKD, per germline. Between the trimmed V and J ends, which lost 6 bases and 5 bases, there was a span of 18 bases. CDR3 protein: CATSSAQAQMETQYF. CDR3 DNA: TGTGCCACCAGTTCGGCCCAGGCGCAGATGGAGACCCAGTACTTC.

The genes are TRBV30 and TRBJ2-4; D is undetermined. The CDR3 loop spans 14 amino acids. Germline CDR1 is GTSNPN and CDR2 is SVGIG (reference sequence). The V end lost 7 bases, the J end lost 0 bases, and 13 bases lay between the germline ends. CDR3 in amino acids: CALSPPIAKNIQYF. The DNA of the CDR3 is TGTGCCTTATCCCCCCCTATAGCCAAAAACATTCAGTACTTC.

This clone is a singleton in its sample. The chain is built from TRBV27 and TRBJ1-5; 7 bases align to TRBD1. The CDR3 totals 15 residues. J was trimmed by 2 bases and V by 5 bases; bases with no gene match: 6. Looked up from germline, CDR1 is MNHEY and CDR2 is SMNVEV (reference sequence). CDR3 protein: CASSQLTGGNQPQHF. Here the CDR3 DNA reads TGTGCCAGCAGTCAACTTACAGGGGGCAATCAGCCCCAGCATTTT.

This chain uses TRBV27 with TRBJ2-7, with 11 bases identical to TRBD2. The CDR3 contains 17 residues. Germline trimming cut 4 bases from V and 2 bases from J; bases unmatched to any gene: 10. Germline V gene data show CDR1 as MNHEY and CDR2 as SMNVEV (reference sequence). The chain's CDR3 is CASSYRLAGGVTYEQYF. The DNA for the CDR3 is TGTGCCAGCAGTTACCGCCTAGCGGGGGGCGTGACCTACGAGCAGTACTTC.

The chain links TRBV11-2 to TRBJ2-5; either TRBD1 or TRBD2 may fit D (6 bases each). Trimming shortened V by 3 bases and J by 4 bases, and 15 bases separated the two germline ends. This CDR3 region has 15 residues. Germline CDR1 SGHAT, CDR2 FQNNGV. Written as DNA, the CDR3 is TGTGCCAGCAGCTTGACTAGGGGGAAGATAGAGACCCAGTACTTC. Translated, it gives CASSLTRGKIETQYF.